The 17 T cell receptor beta chains below were found in one sample sequenced in a study of blood T cell repertoires in COVID-19. Produced via immunoSEQ multiplex PCR; TCRdb's table is partial and in-frame only. The sample has around 260,000 clones, about nine tenths seen once; the top ten hold around a tenth. Sequencing was carried out using peripheral blood. Receptor source: a man between 40 and 49 years old who had recovered from COVID-19.

This chain joins TRBV18 and TRBJ2-7; maybe TRBD2 (6 bases). The CDR3 sequence is 16 residues long. Germline values: CDR1 KGHSH, CDR2 LQKENI. Trimming pared 2 bases from V and 2 bases from J, leaving 16 bases between. The CDR3 spells CASSPYSIGGTYEQYF. The DNA of the CDR3 is TGTGCCAGCTCACCATATAGCATCGGGGGAACCTACGAGCAGTACTTC.

V usage is TRBV7-6 and J usage is TRBJ1-3, with 10 bases matching TRBD1. Germline V gene lookup returns CDR1 SGHVS and CDR2 FNYEAQ. The CDR3 loop spans 17 amino acids. The V gene end was trimmed by 4 bases and the J gene end by 4 bases; junction bases not matched to a gene: 10. CDR3 sequence reads: CASSSLDRGDNGNTIYF. In DNA form, the CDR3 reads TGTGCCAGCAGCTCATTGGACAGGGGGGACAACGGAAACACCATATATTTT.

The V gene is TRBV9, the J gene TRBJ1-2; possible D gene TRBD1, 6 bases. Germline assignment: CDR1 SGDLS and CDR2 YYNGEE. The CDR3 spans 18 residues. Trimming took off 3 bases at V and 4 bases at J, with 25 bases between the two ends. Here the CDR3 reads CASSGERRRRRGIYGYTF. DNA for the CDR3: TGTGCCAGCAGCGGAGAGCGGCGACGCCGAAGGGGGATCTATGGCTACACCTTC.

The CDR3 is CASRQGGLLAKNIQYF. CDR3 DNA sequence: TGTGCCAGCAGGCAGGGGGGATTATTAGCCAAAAACATTCAGTACTTC. The chain is built from TRBV3-1 (or the pseudogene TRBV3-2) and TRBJ2-4, with D perhaps TRBD1 (7 bases). Trimming stripped 6 bases from V and 0 bases from J, with 15 bases between. CDR3 length equals 16 residues. Germline V gene sequence: CDR1 LGHDT, CDR2 YNNKEL (reference sequence).

The CDR3 DNA sequence: TGTGCCAGTAGACTGAGGGAGGGGACTGAAGCTTTCTTT. Translating it yields CASRLREGTEAFF. The gene calls are TRBV19 and TRBJ1-1, with a tentative D call TRBD1 (5 bases). CDR1 and CDR2 from the germline V gene are LNHDA and SQIVND (reference sequence). The CDR3 sequence is 13 residues long. Trimming pared 6 bases from V and 5 bases from J, leaving 13 bases between.

V gene TRBV3-1 (or the pseudogene TRBV3-2) combines with J gene TRBJ1-6; 10 bases line up with TRBD1. The germline CDR1 and CDR2 sequences are LGHDT and YNNKEL (reference sequence). The trim removed 1 base at V and 0 bases at J, leaving 3 bases unmatched. The CDR3 sequence is 18 residues long. CDR3 sequence: CASSQGRTGGSYNSPLHF. DNA of the CDR3: TGTGCCAGCAGCCAAGGGCGGACAGGGGGCTCCTATAATTCACCCCTCCACTTT.

This clone appeared a few times. This chain joins TRBV7-2 and TRBJ2-1; 9 bases map to TRBD2. The CDR3 covers 13 residues. J lost 15 bases, V lost 5 bases, and 11 bases had no gene match. Per the germline V gene, CDR1 is SGHTA and CDR2 is FQGNSA. CDR3 amino acids: CASSPTWLAGPFF. As DNA, the CDR3 is TGTGCCAGCAGCCCGACTTGGCTAGCGGGACCGTTCTTC.

The chain uses TRBV9 and TRBJ2-3; D ambiguous. Per germline, CDR1 SGDLS and CDR2 YYNGEE. There are 14 residues in the CDR3. Trimming took 2 bases from V and 2 from J, leaving 9 bases between them. CDR3: CASSVDSNTDTQYF. CDR3 sequence (DNA): TGTGCCAGCAGCGTCGACTCTAACACAGATACGCAGTATTTT.

This rearrangement joins TRBV3-1 (or the pseudogene TRBV3-2) to TRBJ1-1, with 8 bases lining up with TRBD1. Germline CDR1 and CDR2: LGHDT and YNNKEL (reference sequence). The CDR3 has 16 amino acids. V trimming: 8 bases; J trimming: 1 base; junction bases outside the gene matches: 12. This CDR3 is CASAYGAGGANTEAFF. The CDR3 nucleotides are TGTGCCAGCGCATACGGGGCAGGGGGCGCGAACACTGAAGCTTTCTTT.

The chain carries TRBV9 and TRBJ2-3, with D uncertain. CDR3 length equals 15 residues. Trimming shortened V by 7 bases and J by 4 bases, and 19 bases separated the two germline ends. Germline assignment: CDR1 SGDLS and CDR2 YYNGEE. This chain's CDR3 is CASAETPTSADTQYF. In DNA, the CDR3 is TGTGCCAGCGCCGAGACCCCGACTTCCGCAGATACGCAGTATTTT.

This clone was detected only a few times. The V call is TRBV5-1, the J call TRBJ1-2; 8 nucleotides line up with TRBD1. Germline V lookup: CDR1 SGHRS, CDR2 YFSETQ. The CDR3 is made up of 14 amino acids. V trimming: 3 bases; J trimming: 3 bases; junction bases outside the gene matches: 4. The CDR3 nucleotides are TGCGCCAGCAGCTCTGACAGGGGTCACTATGGCTACACCTTC. It codes for CASSSDRGHYGYTF.

This sequence joins TRBV4-1 and TRBJ2-3; 11 positions match TRBD2. V dropped 3 bases and J dropped 12; count of bases not matched to a gene: 20. The CDR3 consists of 18 residues. CDR1 is MGHRA and CDR2 is YSYEKL in the germline V gene. Here the CDR3 DNA reads TGCGCCAGCAGCCATCCGGAGACCGGGACTAGCGGTGCCCCACCCCAGTATTTT. This gives the protein CASSHPETGTSGAPPQYF.

The chain carries TRBV4-2 and TRBJ2-4, with TRBD1 identical over 7 bases. This CDR3 is 12 amino acids long. From germline, CDR1 is LGHNA and CDR2 YNFKEQ. The V segment lost 11 bases and the J segment 5 bases; nucleotides outside the gene matches: 6. CDR3 in DNA: TGTGCCGCCCGGGACAGTCAAAACATTCAGTACTTC. It is translated as CAARDSQNIQYF.

V gene TRBV19 combines with J gene TRBJ2-7; possibly TRBD1 for D (5 bases). V dropped 0 bases and J dropped 0 bases, with 24 bases sitting between them. Germline assignment: CDR1 LNHDA and CDR2 SQIVND (reference sequence). The CDR3 spans 20 residues. The CDR3 DNA sequence: TGTGCCAGTAGTATAGAAAGGGAACAGGTCCCGGGTATAAGCTCCTACGAGCAGTACTTC. Protein sequence: CASSIEREQVPGISSYEQYF.

The rearrangement links TRBV7-9 to TRBJ2-1; D not resolved. V shed 5 bases and J shed 0 bases, with 11 bases lying between them. This CDR3 contains 15 residues. Germline CDR1 reads SEHNR; CDR2 reads FQNEAQ (reference sequence). The CDR3 loop reads CASSPRVYSYNEQFF. The CDR3 DNA follows: TGTGCCAGCAGCCCCCGCGTTTACTCCTACAATGAGCAGTTCTTC.

This chain joins TRBV29-1 and TRBJ2-5; 10 nucleotides line up with TRBD2. V lost 3 bases to trimming and J lost 2 bases; unmatched junction nucleotides: 3. This CDR3 is built from 14 residues. CDR1 SQVTM and CDR2 ANQGSEA come from the germline V gene. Here the CDR3 reads CSVDELAGQETQYF. CDR3 in DNA: TGCAGCGTTGATGAACTAGCGGGGCAAGAGACCCAGTACTTC.

The chain recombines TRBV2 with TRBJ2-7; 9 bases map to TRBD2. The CDR3 has 13 residues. Germline loops: CDR1 SNHLY, CDR2 FYNNEI. With 10 bases clipped from V and 3 bases from J, the junction kept 7 bases outside the gene matches. The CDR3 reads CATIAGDLYEQYF. The DNA for the CDR3 is TGTGCCACTATAGCGGGGGACCTCTACGAGCAGTACTTC.